This TCR beta chain was documented in a study of blood T cell repertoires in COVID-19. At the level of the study: T cells, B-cell-depleted T cells, or PBMCs supplied cDNA or gDNA.

The V gene lost 1 base and the J gene lost 7 bases, with 9 bases spanning the gap. This CDR3 has 14 amino acids. Per germline, CDR1 SGHDT and CDR2 YYEEEE. Per the original methods: Amplified reference gene primers provided the basis for estimating nucleated cell counts. Sequenced by immunoSEQ multiplex PCR; TCRdb stores in-frame clones only, minus some. V, J and clone size are taken as reported in that table, and D and trimming were inferred from the DNA itself. The top ten clones hold 15% to 20% of a sample with 150,000 to 200,000 clones, 79% of them seen once. Sample: peripheral blood. The TCR comes from a man aged 55 to 69 with active or convalescent COVID-19. The chain employs TRBV5-6 and TRBJ1-6; D is unclear. CDR3 residues: CASSLRSFNSPLHF. The CDR3, as DNA: TGTGCCAGCAGCTTGCGCAGTTTCAATTCACCCCTCCACTTT.